This TCR beta chain emerged from a study of cytomegalovirus exposure and HLA in healthy donors. The PCR was carried out with 60 Vbeta primers and 13 Jbeta primers. The protocol was immunoSEQ multiplex PCR, while the TCRdb copy is restricted to in-frame clones and leaves out a portion. The table lists around 130,000 clones, 75% to 85% of them singletons. General study findings and limits: V- and J-gene trimming of TCR beta was linked (in a later analysis) to a missense DCLRE1C variant.

For this clone: No antigen is known for it.

V was clipped by 0 bases and J by 1 base, with 13 bases between them. The CDR3 runs to 16 residues. The germline V gene encodes CDR1 SGHRS and CDR2 YFSETQ. The sample consisted of PBMCs. The chain links TRBV5-1 to TRBJ2-5; a possible D gene is TRBD2 (6 bases). The clonotype was recovered from a woman in her thirties or forties in good health and CMV-seronegative. The CDR3: CASSLGARGVQETQYF. DNA for the CDR3: TGCGCCAGCAGCTTGGGGGCGCGGGGTGTCCAAGAGACCCAGTACTTC.